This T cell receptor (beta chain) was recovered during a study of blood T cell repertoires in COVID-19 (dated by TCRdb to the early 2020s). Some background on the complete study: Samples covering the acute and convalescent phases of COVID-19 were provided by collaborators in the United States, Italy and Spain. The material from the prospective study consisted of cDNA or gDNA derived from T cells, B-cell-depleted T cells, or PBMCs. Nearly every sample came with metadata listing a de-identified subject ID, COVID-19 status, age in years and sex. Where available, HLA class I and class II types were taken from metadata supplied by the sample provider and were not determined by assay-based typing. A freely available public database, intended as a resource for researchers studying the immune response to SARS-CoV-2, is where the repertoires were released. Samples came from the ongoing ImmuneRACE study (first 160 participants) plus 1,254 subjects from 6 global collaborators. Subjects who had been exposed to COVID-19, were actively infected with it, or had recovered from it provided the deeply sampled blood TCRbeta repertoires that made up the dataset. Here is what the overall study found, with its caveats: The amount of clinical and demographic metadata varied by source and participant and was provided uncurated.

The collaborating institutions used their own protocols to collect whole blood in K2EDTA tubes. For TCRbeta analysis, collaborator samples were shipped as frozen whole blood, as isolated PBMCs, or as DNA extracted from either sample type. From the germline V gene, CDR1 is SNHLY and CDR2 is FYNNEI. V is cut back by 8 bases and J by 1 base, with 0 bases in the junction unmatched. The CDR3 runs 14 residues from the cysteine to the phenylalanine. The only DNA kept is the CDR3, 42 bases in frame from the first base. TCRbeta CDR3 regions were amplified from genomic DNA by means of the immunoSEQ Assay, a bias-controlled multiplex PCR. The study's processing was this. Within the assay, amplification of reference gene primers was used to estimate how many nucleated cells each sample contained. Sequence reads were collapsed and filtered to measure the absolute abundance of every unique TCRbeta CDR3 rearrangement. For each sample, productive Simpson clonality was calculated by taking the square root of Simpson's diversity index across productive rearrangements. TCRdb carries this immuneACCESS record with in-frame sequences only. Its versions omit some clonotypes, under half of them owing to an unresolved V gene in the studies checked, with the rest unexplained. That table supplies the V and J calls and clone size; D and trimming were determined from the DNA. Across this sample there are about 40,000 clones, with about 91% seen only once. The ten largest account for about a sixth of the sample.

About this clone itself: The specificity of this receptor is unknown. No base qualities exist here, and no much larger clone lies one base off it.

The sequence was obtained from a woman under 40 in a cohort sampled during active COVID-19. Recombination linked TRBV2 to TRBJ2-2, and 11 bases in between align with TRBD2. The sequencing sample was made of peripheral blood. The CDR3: CASGLAGNTGELFF. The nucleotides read TGTGCCAGCGGACTAGCGGGGAACACCGGGGAGCTGTTTTTT.